The 22 T cell receptor beta chains below come from one sample, sequenced in a study of T cells in Graves' hyperthyroidism and ophthalmopathy. Template material for amplifying TCR beta CDR3 regions consisted of RNA transcripts. A first-round RT-PCR of the TCR CDR3 used the HTBI primer set. TCRdb re-derived calls from the multiplex PCR reads in MiXCR, one entry per CDR3 protein. The sample has about 710,000 distinct CDR3 sequences; about 15% are singletons. Sequencing was carried out using blood. These receptors were obtained from a man aged 18-30 years with Graves' hyperthyroidism.

The chain carries TRBV12-3 or TRBV12-4 and TRBJ2-1, with D possibly being TRBD1 or TRBD2 (6 bases each). With 5 bases removed from V and 8 bases from J, the gap between germline ends came to 13 bases. There are 13 residues in the CDR3. The CDR3 nucleotides read TGTGCCAGCAGTCTACGGAGGGGGGATGAGCAGTTCTTC. As protein: CASSLRRGDEQFF.

Notes on this clonotype: With a much larger clone just one base away, this may be a read error. Given the absence of the conserved phenylalanine or tryptophan at the CDR3 end, a read error is likely. The rearrangement links TRBV11-2 to TRBJ2-3; a possible D gene is TRBD2 (5 bases). V lost 0 bases to trimming and J lost 0 bases, with 10 bases between them. Germline lookup yields CDR1 SGHAT and CDR2 FQNNGV. This CDR3 region has 16 residues. CDR3 in DNA: TGTGCCAGCAGCTTAGAAGGCGGGCCTAGCACAGATACGCAGTATCTT. This translates into CASSLEGGPSTDTQYL.

This clonotype has at least ten counts. The V gene is TRBV28, the J gene TRBJ2-7; possibly TRBD1 for D (6 bases). The CDR3 totals 15 residues. V lost 6 bases and J lost 3, with 18 bases in between. Germline assignment: CDR1 MDHEN and CDR2 SYDVKM. This CDR3 reads CASSTSVTGLYEQYF. DNA for the CDR3: TGTGCCAGCAGCACCTCTGTCACAGGGCTCTACGAGCAGTACTTC.

This clonotype was counted only a few times. The chain employs TRBV7-9 and TRBJ1-1; possible D gene TRBD1, 6 bases. Germline-derived CDR1 and CDR2 are SEHNR and FQNEAQ (reference sequence). Trimming took off 8 bases at V and 1 base at J, with 14 bases between the two ends. This CDR3 is 14 amino acids long. CDR3 DNA: TGTGCCAGCGCAAACCAGGGGCCGAACACTGAAGCTTTCTTT. It translates to CASANQGPNTEAFF.

The table lists this clonotype with many counts. The V gene is TRBV11-2, the J gene TRBJ1-1; D gene ambiguous. CDR1 SGHAT and CDR2 FQNNGV come from the germline V gene. The CDR3 covers 13 residues. V gave up 5 bases and J gave up 3 bases, with 10 bases separating them. CDR3: CASSPTSDTEAFF. The CDR3 DNA reads TGTGCCAGCAGCCCAACATCGGACACTGAAGCTTTCTTT.

This clonotype was detected many times. The chain carries TRBV5-1 and TRBJ1-4; 9 bases line up with TRBD1. V was pared by 4 bases and J by 5 bases, with 3 bases of the junction left unmatched. This CDR3 contains 14 residues. Germline CDR1 is SGHRS and CDR2 is YFSETQ. The chain's CDR3 is CASSRTGGNEKLFF. CDR3 DNA sequence: TGCGCCAGCAGCCGTACAGGGGGCAATGAAAAACTGTTTTTT.

This clonotype was found a few times. The genes are TRBV7-3 and TRBJ1-2; possible D gene TRBD1, 6 bases. V lost 1 base to trimming and J lost 8 bases, with 11 bases between them. The CDR3 extends over 13 amino acids. Germline CDR1 is SGHTA and CDR2 is FQGTGA. The CDR3 protein is CASSLNREGGYTF. The CDR3 nucleotides are TGTGCCAGCAGCTTAAACAGGGAGGGGGGCTACACCTTC.

This clonotype was counted between two and nine times. This sequence joins TRBV7-2 and TRBJ2-1; TRBD2 agrees at 8 bases. Per germline, CDR1 SGHTA and CDR2 FQGNSA. The ends lost 1 base at V and 7 bases at J; junction bases unmatched: 6. The CDR3 totals 15 residues. This CDR3 reads CASSLESGSWNEQFF. DNA of the CDR3: TGTGCCAGCAGCTTAGAGAGCGGGAGCTGGAATGAGCAGTTCTTC.

The chain recombines TRBV15 with TRBJ1-5, with a weak D call TRBD1 (6 bases). V lost 0 bases, J lost 4 bases, and 13 bases lay in between. Germline assignment: CDR1 LNHNV and CDR2 YYDKDF (reference sequence). The CDR3 has 16 amino acids. This chain's CDR3 is CATSRDYRQGNQPQHF. Written as DNA, the CDR3 is TGTGCCACCAGCAGAGATTATAGGCAGGGGAATCAGCCCCAGCATTTT.

Many counts were recorded for this clonotype. The CDR3 loop reads CASSLRGLAQDTQYF. The CDR3 coding sequence is TGTGCCAGCAGCTTAAGGGGACTAGCTCAGGATACGCAGTATTTT. The genes are TRBV11-2 and TRBJ2-3, with TRBD2 identical over 9 bases. Unmatched junction bases numbered 6, after V lost 2 bases and J lost 6 bases. The CDR3 totals 15 residues. Germline V CDR1 and CDR2: SGHAT, FQNNGV. Combining the CDR3 with reference TRBV11-2 and TRBJ2-3 gives the whole variable domain EAGVAQSPRYKIIEKRQSVAFWCNPISGHATLYWYQQILGQGPKLLIQFQNNGVVDDSQLPKDRFSAERLKGVDSTLKIQPAKLEDSAVYLCASSLRGLAQDTQYFGPGTRLTVL.

This clonotype was observed a few times. This chain joins TRBV5-6 and TRBJ2-3, with 9 bases identical to TRBD1. This CDR3 spans 15 amino acids. Germline trimming cut 4 bases from V and 4 bases from J; bases unmatched to any gene: 7. Germline V gene data show CDR1 as SGHDT and CDR2 as YYEEEE. CDR3 region: CASSKGQGPPDTQYF. The DNA of the CDR3 is TGTGCCAGCAGCAAGGGACAGGGCCCCCCAGATACGCAGTATTTT. Full variable domain (missing parts from reference TRBV5-6 and TRBJ2-3): DAGVTQSPTHLIKTRGQQVTLRCSPKSGHDTVSWYQQALGQGPQFIFQYYEEEERQRGNFPDRFSGHQFPNYSSELNVNALLLGDSALYLCASSKGQGPPDTQYFGPGTRLTVL.

This clonotype was seen more than once but under ten times. V and J are TRBV20-1 and TRBJ2-7; no definite D call. The V and J ends lost 0 bases and 5 bases respectively, with 14 bases between them. This CDR3 is built from 14 residues. From germline, CDR1 is DFQATT and CDR2 SNEGSKA (reference sequence). DNA of the CDR3: TGCAGTGCTAGAGATCGGTCGGGTATCGACGAGCAGTACTTC. Its translation: CSARDRSGIDEQYF.

In this sample, this clonotype turned up many times. V usage is TRBV2 and J usage is TRBJ2-5; D gene ambiguous. V was shortened by 9 bases and J by 5 bases, with 22 bases between the two germline ends. The CDR3 has 15 residues. The V gene's germline CDR1 is SNHLY and CDR2 FYNNEI. CDR3 loop: CASTDTVGLGETQYF. CDR3 in DNA: TGTGCCAGTACGGATACGGTAGGGCTCGGTGAGACCCAGTACTTC. The full variable domain, with the rest looked up from reference TRBV2 and TRBJ2-5, is EPEVTQTPSHQVTQMGQEVILRCVPISNHLYFYWYRQILGQKVEFLVSFYNNEISEKSEIFDDQFSVERPDGSNFTLKIRSTKLEDSAMYFCASTDTVGLGETQYFGPGTRLLVL.

This clonotype was counted at least ten times. The rearrangement uses TRBV11-2 and TRBJ2-1, with D perhaps matching TRBD2 (6 bases). The CDR3 has 16 residues. Between the trimmed V and J ends, which lost 5 bases and 6 bases, there was a span of 20 bases. Germline V gene sequence: CDR1 SGHAT, CDR2 FQNNGV. CDR3 nucleotide sequence: TGTGCCAGCAGCCTCATCAGCGGGTTATTGGGCAATGAGCAGTTCTTC. Translating it yields CASSLISGLLGNEQFF.

This clonotype was recorded many times. The chain joins TRBV7-8 to TRBJ1-1, with D uncertain. CDR1 is SGHVS, CDR2 FQNEAQ, per germline. This CDR3 is 14 amino acids long. The V end lost 1 base, the J end lost 1 base, and 7 bases lay between the germline ends. The CDR3 sequence: CASSLVSPNTEAFF. CDR3 DNA sequence: TGTGCCAGCAGCTTAGTAAGCCCGAACACTGAAGCTTTCTTT.

This clonotype was observed at least ten times. The chain uses TRBV28 and TRBJ2-7, with TRBD1 matching 11 bases. The V gene's germline CDR1 is MDHEN and CDR2 SYDVKM. CDR3 size: 15 residues. The trim removed 5 bases at V and 4 bases at J, leaving 7 bases unmatched. The DNA for the CDR3 is TGTGCCAGCAGTCCATGGGGACAGGGGGGTTACGAGCAGTACTTC. Translation gives CASSPWGQGGYEQYF.

This clonotype was found many times. Written as DNA, the CDR3 is TGTGCCAGCAGCCCGTACCCGTCCTCAGGGAACACTGAAGCTTTCTTT. Its protein product is CASSPYPSSGNTEAFF. V is TRBV13 and J is TRBJ1-1; D gene ambiguous. Germline CDR1 PRHDT, CDR2 FYEKMQ (reference sequence). The V and J ends lost 5 bases and 1 base respectively, with 17 bases between them. This CDR3 has 16 amino acids.

This clonotype turned up a few times. The chain carries TRBV12-3 or TRBV12-4 and TRBJ2-1; D may be TRBD1 (6 bases). V was shortened by 8 bases and J by 7 bases, with 12 bases between the two germline ends. This CDR3 comprises 12 residues. The CDR3, as DNA: TGTGCCAGCCGACAGGTTTTTAATGAGCAGTTCTTC. Translating gives CASRQVFNEQFF.

This clonotype came up many times. J is TRBJ1-4 and V is TRBV5-1, with no clear D. The V and J ends lost 4 bases and 0 bases respectively, with 10 bases between them. The CDR3 totals 15 residues. CDR1 is SGHRS, CDR2 YFSETQ, per germline. The CDR3: CASSLSSATNEKLFF. Here the CDR3 DNA reads TGCGCCAGCAGCCTATCCAGTGCAACTAATGAAAAACTGTTTTTT. The full variable domain, with the rest looked up from reference TRBV5-1 and TRBJ1-4, is KAGVTQTPRYLIKTRGQQVTLSCSPISGHRSVSWYQQTPGQGLQFLFEYFSETQRNKGNFPGRFSGRQFSNSRSEMNVSTLELGDSALYLCASSLSSATNEKLFFGSGTQLSVL.

CDR3 sequence (DNA): TGTGCCAGCGCTAGCGGCCCGAACACCGGGGAGCTGTTTTTT. Translating it yields CASASGPNTGELFF. The chain recombines TRBV27 with TRBJ2-2, with 7 bases lining up with TRBD2. Germline loops: CDR1 MNHEY, CDR2 SMNVEV (reference sequence). This CDR3 is built from 14 residues. V was pared by 8 bases and J by 0 bases, with 3 bases of the junction left unmatched.

This clonotype was seen many times. This sequence joins TRBV11-2 and TRBJ2-5; the D gene could be TRBD1 or TRBD2 (5 bases each). V gave up 5 bases and J gave up 1 base, with 8 bases separating them. The CDR3 has 13 amino acids. Germline CDR1 is SGHAT and CDR2 is FQNNGV. The CDR3 DNA reads as TGTGCCAGCAGCCGAGGGGTCCAAGAGACCCAGTACTTC. The encoded protein is CASSRGVQETQYF.

This clonotype was recorded many times. This sequence joins TRBV30 and TRBJ2-1; D may be TRBD2 (6 bases). Germline V gives CDR1 GTSNPN, CDR2 SVGIG (reference sequence). The CDR3 consists of 11 residues. Trimming took off 0 bases at V and 10 bases at J, with 7 bases between the two ends. This CDR3 reads CAWSVGGEQFF. The CDR3 DNA is TGTGCCTGGAGTGTAGGAGGGGAGCAGTTCTTC.